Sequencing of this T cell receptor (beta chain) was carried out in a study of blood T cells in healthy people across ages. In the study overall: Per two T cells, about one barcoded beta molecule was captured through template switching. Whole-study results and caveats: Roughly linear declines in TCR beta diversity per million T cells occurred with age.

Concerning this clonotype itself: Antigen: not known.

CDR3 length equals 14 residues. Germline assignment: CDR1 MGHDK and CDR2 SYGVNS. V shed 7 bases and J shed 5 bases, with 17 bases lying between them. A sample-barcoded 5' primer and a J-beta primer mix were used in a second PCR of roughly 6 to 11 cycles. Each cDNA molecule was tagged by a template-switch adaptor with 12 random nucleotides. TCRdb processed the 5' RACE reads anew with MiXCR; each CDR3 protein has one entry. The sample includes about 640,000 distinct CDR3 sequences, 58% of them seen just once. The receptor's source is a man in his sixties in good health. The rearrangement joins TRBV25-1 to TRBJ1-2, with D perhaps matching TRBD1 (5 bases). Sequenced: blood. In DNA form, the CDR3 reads TGTGCCAGCACTCCAATGGGGGGGTGGTATGGCTACACCTTC. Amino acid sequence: CASTPMGGWYGYTF.